This T cell receptor beta chain comes out of a study of T cells in Graves' hyperthyroidism and ophthalmopathy. V shed 4 bases, J shed 8 bases, and the junction held 4 bases outside the gene matches. The CDR3 sequence is 11 residues long. Germline CDR1 is DFQATT and CDR2 is SNEGSKA (reference sequence). Authors of the study amplified TCR beta CDR3 regions from RNA transcripts. HTBI primers were employed in a first-round RT-PCR of the TCR CDR3. TCRdb independently ran MiXCR on the multiplex PCR reads; one entry per CDR3 protein. Among 490,000 or so distinct CDR3 sequences listed, about 20% were seen once. In its sample, this clonotype was seen a few times.

The specimen was blood. The TCR was taken from a middle-aged man with Graves' ophthalmopathy. The V gene is TRBV20-1, the J gene TRBJ1-2; 7 nucleotides align to TRBD1. The CDR3, as DNA: TGCAGTGCTAAAACAGGGGCCGGCTACACCTTC. It codes for CSAKTGAGYTF.